This T cell receptor beta chain was captured by sequencing in a study of shared clonotypes between healthy human individuals. Only CD45RO-negative cells positively selected for CCR7 counted as naive CD8 cells, so terminally differentiated effector memory CD45RA+ cells were excluded. Trimming stripped 0 bases from V and 8 bases from J, with 16 bases between. Germline CDR1 SGHNT, CDR2 YENEEA. The CDR3 totals 16 residues. Clones were sequenced by immunoSEQ multiplex PCR, and TCRdb holds only the in-frame ones, with some missing. The repertoire includes hundreds of thousands of clones, 95% of them detected once, and approximately 0.11% sits in the top ten.

The chain has TRBV11-3 and TRBJ2-2; D may be TRBD2 (5 bases). The sample taken for sequencing was naive CD8+ T cells sorted from blood. This sequence was found in a woman under 40 in good health. The CDR3 reads CASSLDRLARGGELFF. In DNA, the CDR3 is TGTGCCAGCAGCTTAGATAGGTTAGCGCGAGGGGGGGAGCTGTTTTTT.